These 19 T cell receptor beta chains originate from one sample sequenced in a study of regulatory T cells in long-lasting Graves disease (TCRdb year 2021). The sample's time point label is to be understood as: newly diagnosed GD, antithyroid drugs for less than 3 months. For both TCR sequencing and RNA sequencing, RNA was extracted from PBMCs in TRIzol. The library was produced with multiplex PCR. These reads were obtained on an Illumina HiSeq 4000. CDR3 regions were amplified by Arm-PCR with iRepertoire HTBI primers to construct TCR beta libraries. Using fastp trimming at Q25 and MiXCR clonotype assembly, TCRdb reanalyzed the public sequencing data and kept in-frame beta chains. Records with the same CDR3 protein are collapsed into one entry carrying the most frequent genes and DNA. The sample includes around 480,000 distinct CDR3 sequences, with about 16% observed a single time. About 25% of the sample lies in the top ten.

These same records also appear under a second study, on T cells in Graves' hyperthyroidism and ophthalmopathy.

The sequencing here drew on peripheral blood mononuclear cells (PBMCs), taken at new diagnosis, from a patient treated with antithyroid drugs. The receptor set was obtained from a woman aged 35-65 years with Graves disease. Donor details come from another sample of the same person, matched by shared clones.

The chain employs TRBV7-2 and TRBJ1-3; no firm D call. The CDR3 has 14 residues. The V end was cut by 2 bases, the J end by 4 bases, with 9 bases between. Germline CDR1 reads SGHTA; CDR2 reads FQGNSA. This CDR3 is CASSLKRAGNTIYF. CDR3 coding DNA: TGTGCCAGCAGCTTAAAAAGGGCCGGAAACACCATATATTTT.

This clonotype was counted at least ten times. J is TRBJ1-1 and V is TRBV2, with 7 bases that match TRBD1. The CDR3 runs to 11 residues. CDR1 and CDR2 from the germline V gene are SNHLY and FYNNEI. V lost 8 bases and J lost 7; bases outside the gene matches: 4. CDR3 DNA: TGTGCCAGCGGGACAGACCTTGAAGCTTTCTTT. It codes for CASGTDLEAFF.

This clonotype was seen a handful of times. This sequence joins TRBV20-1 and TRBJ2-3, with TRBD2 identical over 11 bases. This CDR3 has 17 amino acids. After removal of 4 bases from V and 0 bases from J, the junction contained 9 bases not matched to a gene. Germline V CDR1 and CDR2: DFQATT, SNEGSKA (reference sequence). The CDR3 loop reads CSAMITSGGHSTDTQYF. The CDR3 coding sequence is TGCAGTGCTATGATAACTAGCGGGGGCCATAGCACAGATACGCAGTATTTT.

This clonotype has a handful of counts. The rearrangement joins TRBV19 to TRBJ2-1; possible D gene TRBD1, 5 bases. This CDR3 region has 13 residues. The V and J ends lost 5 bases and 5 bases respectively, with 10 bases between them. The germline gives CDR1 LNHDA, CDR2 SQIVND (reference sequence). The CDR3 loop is CASSYQGNNEQFF. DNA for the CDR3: TGTGCCAGTAGTTATCAGGGAAACAATGAGCAGTTCTTC.

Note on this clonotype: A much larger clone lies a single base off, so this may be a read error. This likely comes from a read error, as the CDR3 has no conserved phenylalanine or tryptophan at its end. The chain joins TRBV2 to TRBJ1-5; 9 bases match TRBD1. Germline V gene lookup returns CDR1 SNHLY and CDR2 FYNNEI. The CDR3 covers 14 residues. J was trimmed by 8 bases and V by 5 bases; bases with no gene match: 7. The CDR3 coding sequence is TGTGCCAGCAGTACGACAGGGGGTTTGGAGCCCCAGCATCTT. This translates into CASSTTGGLEPQHL.

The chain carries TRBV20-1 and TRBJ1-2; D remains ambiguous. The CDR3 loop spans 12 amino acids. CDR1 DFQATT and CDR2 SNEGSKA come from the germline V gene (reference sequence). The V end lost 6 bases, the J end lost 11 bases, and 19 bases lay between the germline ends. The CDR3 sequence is CSANSRDLRYTF. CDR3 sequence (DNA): TGCAGTGCCAACAGCAGAGACCTTAGGTACACCTTC.

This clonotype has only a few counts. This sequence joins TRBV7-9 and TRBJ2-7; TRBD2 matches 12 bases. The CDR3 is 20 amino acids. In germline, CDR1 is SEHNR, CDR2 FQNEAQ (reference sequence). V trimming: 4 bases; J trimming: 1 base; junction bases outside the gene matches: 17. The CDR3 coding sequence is TGTGCCAGCAGCTCGCTCCCGACTAGCGGGGGACCCTCGGGGTCCTACGAGCAGTACTTC. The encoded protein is CASSSLPTSGGPSGSYEQYF.

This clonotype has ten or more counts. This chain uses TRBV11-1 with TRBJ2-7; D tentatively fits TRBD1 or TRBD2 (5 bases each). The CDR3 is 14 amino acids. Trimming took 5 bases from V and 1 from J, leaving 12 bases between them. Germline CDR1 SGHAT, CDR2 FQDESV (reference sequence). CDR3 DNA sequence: TGTGCCAGCAGCGCCCGGGACGGTTCCTACGAGCAGTACTTC. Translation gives CASSARDGSYEQYF.

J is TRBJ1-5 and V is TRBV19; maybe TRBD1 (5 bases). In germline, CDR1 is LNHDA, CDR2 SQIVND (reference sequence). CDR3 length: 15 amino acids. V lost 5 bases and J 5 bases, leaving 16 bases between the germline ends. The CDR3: CASSFWGSFDQPQHF. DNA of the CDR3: TGTGCCAGTAGTTTTTGGGGCAGTTTCGATCAGCCCCAGCATTTT.

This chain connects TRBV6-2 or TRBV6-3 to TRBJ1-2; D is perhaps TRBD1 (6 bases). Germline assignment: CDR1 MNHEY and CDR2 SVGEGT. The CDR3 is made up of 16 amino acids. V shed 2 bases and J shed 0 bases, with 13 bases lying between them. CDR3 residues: CASSYTRTAPNYGYTF. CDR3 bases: TGTGCCAGCAGTTACACCCGGACAGCCCCTAACTATGGCTACACCTTC.

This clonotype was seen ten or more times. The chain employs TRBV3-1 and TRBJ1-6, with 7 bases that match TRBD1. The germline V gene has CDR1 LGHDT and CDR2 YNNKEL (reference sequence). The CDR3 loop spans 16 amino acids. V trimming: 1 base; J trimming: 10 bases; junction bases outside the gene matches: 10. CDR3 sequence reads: CASSQGGTGVGSPLHF. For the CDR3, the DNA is TGTGCCAGCAGCCAAGGGGGAACAGGGGTAGGCTCACCCCTCCACTTT.

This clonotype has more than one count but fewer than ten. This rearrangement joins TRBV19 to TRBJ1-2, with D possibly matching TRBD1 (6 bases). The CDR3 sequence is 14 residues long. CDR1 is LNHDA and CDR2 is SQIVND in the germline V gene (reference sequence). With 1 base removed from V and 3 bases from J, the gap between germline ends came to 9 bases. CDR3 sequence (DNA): TGTGCCAGTAGTATAGGAGGGGGAGACTATGGCTACACCTTC. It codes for CASSIGGGDYGYTF.

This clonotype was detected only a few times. CDR3 sequence: CSASHGGLNEKLFF. CDR3 coding DNA: TGCAGTGCTAGTCACGGGGGTCTTAATGAAAAACTGTTTTTT. The rearrangement links TRBV20-1 to TRBJ1-4; D might be TRBD1 (5 bases). The CDR3 is made up of 14 amino acids. CDR1 DFQATT and CDR2 SNEGSKA come from the germline V gene (reference sequence). V was trimmed by 3 bases and J by 4 bases, leaving 12 bases between them.

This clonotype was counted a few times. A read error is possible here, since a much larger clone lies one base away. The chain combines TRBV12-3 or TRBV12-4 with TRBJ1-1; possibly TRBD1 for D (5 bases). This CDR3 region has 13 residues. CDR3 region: CACRPDSHTEAFF. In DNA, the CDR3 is TGTGCCTGCAGACCTGACAGCCACACTGAAGCTTTCTTT.

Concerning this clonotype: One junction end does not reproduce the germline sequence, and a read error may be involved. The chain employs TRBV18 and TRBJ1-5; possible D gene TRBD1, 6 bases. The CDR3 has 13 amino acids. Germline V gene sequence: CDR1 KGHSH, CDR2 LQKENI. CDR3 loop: CASSQGGDQPQQF. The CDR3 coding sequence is TGTGCCAGCTCACAGGGGGGCGATCAGCCCCAGCAGTTT. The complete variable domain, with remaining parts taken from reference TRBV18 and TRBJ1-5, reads NAGVMQNPRHLVRRRGQEARLRCSPMKGHSHVYWYRQLPEEGLKFMVYLQKENIIDESGMPKERFSAEFPKEGPSILRIQQVVRGDSAAYFCASSQGGDQPQQFGDGTRLSIL.

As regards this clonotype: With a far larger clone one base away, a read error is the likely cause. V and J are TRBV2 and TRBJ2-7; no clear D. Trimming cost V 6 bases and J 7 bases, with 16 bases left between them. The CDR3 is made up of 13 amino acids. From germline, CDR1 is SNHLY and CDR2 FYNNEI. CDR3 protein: CASRAAPLNEQYF. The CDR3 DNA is TGTGCCAGCAGGGCCGCGCCTCTCAATGAGCAGTACTTC.

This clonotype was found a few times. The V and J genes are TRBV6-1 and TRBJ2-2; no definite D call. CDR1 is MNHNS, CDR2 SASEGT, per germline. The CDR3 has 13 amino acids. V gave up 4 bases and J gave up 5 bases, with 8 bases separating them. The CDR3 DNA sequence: TGTGCCAGCAGTGTAGGCCTGACCGGGGAGCTGTTTTTT. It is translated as CASSVGLTGELFF.

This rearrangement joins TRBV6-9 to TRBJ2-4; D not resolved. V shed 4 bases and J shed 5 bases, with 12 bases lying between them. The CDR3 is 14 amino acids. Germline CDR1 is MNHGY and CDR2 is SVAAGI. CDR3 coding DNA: TGTGCCAGCAGTTCGACCTTCCGTGAAAACATTCAGTACTTC. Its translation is CASSSTFRENIQYF.

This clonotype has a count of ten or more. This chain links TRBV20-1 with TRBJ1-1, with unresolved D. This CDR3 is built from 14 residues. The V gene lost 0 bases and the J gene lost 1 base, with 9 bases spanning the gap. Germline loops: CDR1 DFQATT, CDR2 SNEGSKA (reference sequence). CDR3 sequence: CSARDLGRNTEAFF. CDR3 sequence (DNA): TGCAGTGCTAGAGACCTCGGGAGGAACACTGAAGCTTTCTTT.